This T cell receptor (beta chain) was sequenced in a study of T-cell reconstitution after alpha-beta-depleted transplantation in children. This clonotype was detected only a few times. It was with unique molecular identifiers that the TCRbeta library was prepared. TCRdb processed the PCR reads anew with MiXCR; each CDR3 protein has one entry. The sample has around 600,000 distinct CDR3 sequences; 16% are singletons. The source material was PBMCs from the stem cell graft donor, sampled from the stem cell graft. This sequence was found in a human donor who donated a stem cell graft to a child with acute myeloid leukemia.

CDR3 sequence reads: CASGEDTEAFF. In DNA, the CDR3 is TGTGCCAGCGGGGAAGACACTGAAGCTTTCTTT. The chain is built from TRBV18 and TRBJ1-1; D gene unclear. From germline, CDR1 is KGHSH and CDR2 LQKENI. The CDR3 consists of 11 residues. Between the trimmed V and J ends, which lost 8 bases and 3 bases, there was a span of 7 bases.